This T cell receptor beta chain came from a study of blood T cell repertoires in COVID-19. The wider study: T cells, B-cell-depleted T cells, or PBMCs provided the cDNA or gDNA that served as material.

Germline values: CDR1 SEHNR, CDR2 FQNEAQ (reference sequence). The CDR3 is 14 residues long. V was cut by 5 bases and J by 3 bases, with 13 bases left in between. This clone turned up a few times. Repertoires were generated with immunoSEQ multiplex PCR, while TCRdb's copy carries only in-frame clones and drops some. Counted here are roughly 13,000 clones, around 73% occurring once; the ten biggest clones make up more than 7.5%. The J gene is TRBJ1-1, the V gene TRBV7-9; the D gene is possibly TRBD1 (6 bases). The source of this sequence is a man between 70 and 80 years old with acute or convalescent COVID-19. Sequencing was carried out using peripheral blood. The CDR3 DNA reads TGTGCCAGCAGCCCGACAGGAGGCGACACTGAAGCTTTCTTT. Protein product: CASSPTGGDTEAFF.